A selection of T cell receptor beta chains follows, all from one sample in a study of identical twins. MiXCR, run by TCRdb on the 5' RACE reads, gives a single entry per CDR3 protein. This sample has about 890,000 distinct CDR3 sequences, with over 9% found just once. These records were also assigned to another study, of yellow fever vaccine responses in identical twins.

Sequenced: PBMCs. These receptors were taken from a young woman in good health. The CDR3 runs from the conserved cysteine through the conserved F or W. D genes are given only for firm matches. The size of a clone is reported for some rows only, either as once, few or many, or as a class for expanded clones.

TRBV4-1	NA	TRBD2	TRBJ2-1	TGCGCCAGCAGCCAACTTGCTAGCGGGCGGGGGGACAATGAGCAGTTCTTC	CASSQLASGRGDNEQFF
TRBV14	few	NA	TRBJ2-1	TGTGCCAGCAGCCAAGTCTGGGGCCGTAATGAGCAGTTCTTC	CASSQVWGRNEQFF
TRBV20-1	NA	NA	TRBJ2-1	TGCAGTGCTAGAGAATCCCCTCCGGGAATTGGGCAGTTCTTC	CSARESPPGIGQFF
TRBV7-9	few	TRBD2	TRBJ2-1	TGTGCCAGCAGCACCACTAGCGGGAGTGCGGTGCAGTTCTTC	CASSTTSGSAVQFF
TRBV29-1	NA	TRBD2	TRBJ2-1	TGCAGCGTTGAACTGGAGTCTAGCGGGACCTACAATGAGCAGTTCTTC	CSVELESSGTYNEQFF
TRBV20-1	NA	NA	TRBJ2-1	TGCAGTGCTGGGGGACATACTAGGCGGAATGAGCAGTTCTTC	CSAGGHTRRNEQFF
TRBV5-4	few	TRBD2	TRBJ2-7	TGTGCCAGCAGCTCCCGAGGACTAGCCAATTACGAGCAGTACTTC	CASSSRGLANYEQYF
TRBV10-3	NA	NA	TRBJ2-1	TGTGCCATCAGGGAGCGACTGACCTCCTACAATGAGCAGTTCTTC	CAIRERLTSYNEQFF
TRBV7-8	few	TRBD1	TRBJ1-1	TGTGCCAGCGCGCCCGGGACAGCGAACACTGAAGCTTTCTTT	CASAPGTANTEAFF
TRBV12-3/TRBV12-4	few	NA	TRBJ2-5	TGTGCCAGCAGTAACGGGGGCTCTCAAGAGACCCAGTACTTC	CASSNGGSQETQYF
TRBV7-2	once	TRBD2	TRBJ2-1	TGTGCCAGCAGCCGACTAGCGGGAGGGCCGGCTGAGCAGTTCTTC	CASSRLAGGPAEQFF
TRBV28	NA	NA	TRBJ2-3	TGTGCCAGCAGTTTTTTAGTACCTAGCACAGATACGCAGTATTTT	CASSFLVPSTDTQYF
TRBV21-1	NA	NA	TRBJ2-2	TGTGCCAGCACTAGACTAGCGGGGGGCCCCCATCGATTTGGGGAGCTGTTTTTT	CASTRLAGGPHRFGELFF
TRBV20-1	few	TRBD1	TRBJ1-1	TGCAGTGCCAAACAGGGGTACACTGAAGCTTTCTTT	CSAKQGYTEAFF
TRBV5-1	many	TRBD2	TRBJ2-5	TGCGCCAGCAGCGTCGGGGGGGAAGAGACCCAGTACTTC	CASSVGGEETQYF
TRBV5-5	many	TRBD1	TRBJ2-1	TGTGCCAGCAGCAGACAGGGCACCGCATACAATGAGCAGTTCTTC	CASSRQGTAYNEQFF
TRBV28	NA	NA	TRBJ2-1	TGTGCCAGCAGGGCGATTAGGGTGGGGGAGCAGTTCTTC	CASRAIRVGEQFF
TRBV15	few	NA	TRBJ2-7	TGTGCCACCAGCAGAGATCTGGGACGCAGCTCCTACGAGCAGTACTTC	CATSRDLGRSSYEQYF
TRBV2	NA	NA	TRBJ2-1	TGTGCCAGCAGTGAAACAGTCTCTTACAATGAGCAGTTCTTC	CASSETVSYNEQFF
TRBV12-3/TRBV12-4	NA	TRBD1	TRBJ2-7	TGTGCCAGCAGTTCACAGGGGCTGGGGGAGCAGTACTTC	CASSSQGLGEQYF
TRBV15	NA	NA	TRBJ2-1	TGTGCCACCAGCAGAATCCGGGACCCCTCCTACAATGAGCAGTTCTTC	CATSRIRDPSYNEQFF
TRBV12-3/TRBV12-4	few	NA	TRBJ2-7	TGTGCCAGCAGTTCCCAGGACCCGGCCGAGCAGTACTTC	CASSSQDPAEQYF
TRBV28	many	NA	TRBJ2-1	TGTGCCAGCCAGAGGGGGTACAATGAGCAGTTCTTC	CASQRGYNEQFF
TRBV12-3/TRBV12-4	NA	TRBD2	TRBJ2-1	TGTGCCAGCAGTTTAGGGACTAGCGGACGGCACAATGAGCAGTTCTTC	CASSLGTSGRHNEQFF
TRBV9	NA	NA	TRBJ1-1	TGTGCCAGCAGCGTAGTGGGGCGGCTAGACACTGAAGCTTTCTTT	CASSVVGRLDTEAFF
TRBV14	NA	NA	TRBJ2-2	TGTGCCAGCAGACCATCCAAGTTCCAGGACAGACGGAACACCGGGGAGCTGTTTTTT	CASRPSKFQDRRNTGELFF
TRBV20-1	NA	NA	TRBJ2-1	TGCAGTCCACTCCTGGGGCAGGGTAACTACAATGAGCAGTTCTTC	CSPLLGQGNYNEQFF
TRBV20-1	many	NA	TRBJ1-1	TGCAGTGCTAGAGATGGGGAGCTGATGAACACTGAAGCTTTCTTT	CSARDGELMNTEAFF
TRBV12-3/TRBV12-4	NA	TRBD1	TRBJ1-2	TGTGCCAGCAGTTCGTCCTGGGACAGGGGGCTGGGCAATGGCTACACCTTC	CASSSSWDRGLGNGYTF
TRBV6-2/TRBV6-3	NA	TRBD2	TRBJ2-1	TGTGCCAGCAGTTACTCACCGACCTGGGGGGGGACCTACAATGAGCAGTTCTTC	CASSYSPTWGGTYNEQFF